This T cell receptor (beta chain) was sequenced in a study of blood T cell repertoires in COVID-19. Repertoires were generated with immunoSEQ multiplex PCR, while TCRdb's copy carries only in-frame clones and drops some. The sample holds about 190,000 clones; approximately 84% are singletons and the top ten take roughly 3%. V lost 5 bases and J lost 3; bases outside the gene matches: 7. This CDR3 spans 15 amino acids. In germline, CDR1 is MDHEN, CDR2 SYDVKM. This clone was counted between two and nine times. Recruits, aged roughly 18 to 95 years, lived in 20 to 30 US areas. Cohorts were determined from participant-reported clinical history.

The V and J genes are TRBV28 and TRBJ1-5; 7 positions agree with TRBD1. The TCR originated in a woman aged 25 to 39 who had recovered from COVID-19. The sequenced sample consisted of PBMCs or T cells enriched from blood (not recorded which). This CDR3 reads CASSTQGQLNQPQHF. The CDR3 DNA sequence: TGTGCCAGCAGTACCCAGGGACAGCTCAATCAGCCCCAGCATTTT.